Each of the 24 T cell receptor beta chains below was sequenced from the same sample in a study of T cells after yellow fever vaccination. TCRdb fed the 5' RACE reads into MiXCR, producing one record per CDR3 protein. Of 42,000 or so distinct CDR3 sequences in the sample, roughly 7.1% were seen once. The specimen comprised CD8+ T cells not binding an NS4B(214-222) dextramer, sorted from PBMCs, sampled 45 days after the yellow fever booster vaccination. These receptors came from a young man who received the YFV17D yellow fever vaccine.

This clonotype was observed many times. The chain recombines TRBV2 with TRBJ2-7; D is uncertain. This CDR3 has 17 residues. Per germline, CDR1 SNHLY and CDR2 FYNNEI. Trimming left V 3 bases short and J 2 bases short, with 20 bases between. CDR3: CASSEFASPQTPYEQYF. In nucleotides, the CDR3 is TGTGCCAGCAGTGAGTTCGCCAGTCCCCAAACCCCCTACGAGCAGTACTTC.

Ten or more counts support this clonotype. The rearrangement joins TRBV6-5 to TRBJ2-5; D call uncertain. Trimming stripped 1 base from V and 5 bases from J, with 17 bases between. The length of the CDR3 is 16 residues. Germline V gene data show CDR1 as MNHEY and CDR2 as SVGAGI. The CDR3 reads CASSYYAGSNSETQYF. CDR3 sequence (DNA): TGTGCCAGCAGTTACTACGCAGGTAGTAATAGCGAGACCCAGTACTTC.

This clonotype was seen at least ten times. The V and J genes are TRBV29-1 and TRBJ2-7; 9 nucleotides line up with TRBD2. CDR3 length equals 14 residues. Per the germline V gene, CDR1 is SQVTM and CDR2 is ANQGSEA. The V gene end was trimmed by 1 base and the J gene end by 4 bases; junction bases not matched to a gene: 5. The CDR3 DNA reads TGCAGCGTTGAAGGTAGCGGGAGTTTGTACGAGCAGTACTTC. Protein sequence: CSVEGSGSLYEQYF.

Notes on this clonotype: This may stem from a read error, because a much larger clone lies one nucleotide away. The rearrangement uses TRBV6-1 and TRBJ2-5, with D perhaps TRBD1 or TRBD2 (5 bases each). Trimming took off 7 bases at V and 11 bases at J, with 26 bases between the two ends. The CDR3 totals 15 residues. Per germline, CDR1 MNHNS and CDR2 SASEGT. This CDR3 reads CASTGLSTYPPKQYF. The CDR3 DNA is TGTGCCAGCACGGGGCTGTCGACCTACCCACCTAAGCAGTACTTC.

In this sample, this clonotype turned up many times. The genes are TRBV25-1 and TRBJ2-7; the D is unclear. The CDR3 has 12 residues. CDR1 and CDR2 (germline): MGHDK, SYGVNS. The V and J ends lost 8 bases and 1 base respectively, with 9 bases between them. The CDR3 loop reads CASCSGSYEQYF. DNA for the CDR3: TGTGCCAGCTGCTCTGGTTCCTACGAGCAGTACTTC.

This clonotype was detected many times. The rearrangement links TRBV7-9 to TRBJ1-2; D is ambiguous. The length of the CDR3 is 15 residues. V was shortened by 1 base and J by 4 bases, with 13 bases between the two germline ends. The germline V gene encodes CDR1 SEHNR and CDR2 FQNEAQ (reference sequence). CDR3: CASSLGKELFYGYTF. In nucleotides, the CDR3 is TGTGCCAGCAGCTTAGGGAAGGAGCTCTTCTATGGCTACACCTTC.

This clonotype came up many times. The chain links TRBV29-1 to TRBJ2-2, with D uncertain. The CDR3 sequence is 11 residues long. Germline lookup yields CDR1 SQVTM and CDR2 ANQGSEA. The V gene lost 6 bases and the J gene lost 8 bases, with 10 bases spanning the gap. Here the CDR3 DNA reads TGCAGCGTAGTGTTCAGGGGGGAGCTGTTTTTT. Its protein product is CSVVFRGELFF.

In its sample, this clonotype was seen many times. The V and J genes are TRBV29-1 and TRBJ2-1; TRBD1 aligns across 7 bases. CDR1 and CDR2 from the germline V gene are SQVTM and ANQGSEA. The V segment lost 4 bases and the J segment 7 bases; nucleotides outside the gene matches: 10. The CDR3 loop spans 14 amino acids. The CDR3 sequence is CSVGGGLLGNEQFF. DNA for the CDR3: TGCAGCGTTGGAGGGGGCCTTCTCGGGAATGAGCAGTTCTTC.

This clonotype was recorded at least ten times. The chain joins TRBV28 to TRBJ2-1, with 9 bases lining up with TRBD2. The CDR3 sequence is 14 residues long. With 7 bases clipped from V and 7 bases from J, the junction kept 8 bases outside the gene matches. The germline gives CDR1 MDHEN, CDR2 SYDVKM. The CDR3 DNA reads TGTGCCAGCATGAGGCGGGAGGGCCGGAATGAGCAGTTCTTC. It codes for CASMRREGRNEQFF.

This clonotype was counted many times. The rearrangement links TRBV9 to TRBJ1-1, with 7 bases lining up with TRBD1. From germline, CDR1 is SGDLS and CDR2 YYNGEE. CDR3 length equals 13 residues. After removal of 3 bases from V and 4 bases from J, the junction contained 3 bases not matched to a gene. As DNA, the CDR3 is TGTGCCAGCAGCGAGACAGGGACCACTGAAGCTTTCTTT. Protein product: CASSETGTTEAFF. The full variable domain, with the rest looked up from reference TRBV9 and TRBJ1-1, is DSGVTQTPKHLITATGQRVTLRCSPRSGDLSVYWYQQSLDQGLQFLIQYYNGEERAKGNILERFSAQQFPDLHSELNLSSLELGDSALYFCASSETGTTEAFFGQGTRLTVV.

This clonotype has ten or more counts. CDR3 sequence: CAISESMWETQYF. The DNA for the CDR3 is TGTGCCATCAGTGAGTCAATGTGGGAGACCCAGTACTTC. The J gene is TRBJ2-5, the V gene TRBV10-3; D is uncertain. CDR1 is ENHRY and CDR2 is SYGVKD in the germline V gene. The germline V and J ends were trimmed by 0 bases and 5 bases, with 7 bases remaining between them. The CDR3 contains 13 residues.

This clonotype has only a few counts. The junction and the germline gene differ at one end; a read error may be behind it. The chain carries TRBV15 and TRBJ2-7, with D unresolved. This CDR3 is 16 amino acids long. Germline lookup yields CDR1 LNHNV and CDR2 YYDKDF (reference sequence). CDR3: CATSGDWAHSSYEQYF. The CDR3 region has the DNA TGTGCCACCAGCGGAGATTGGGCGCACAGCTCCTACGAGCAGTACTTC. The full variable domain, its missing parts supplied by reference TRBV15 and TRBJ2-7, is DAMVIQNPRYQVTQFGKPVTLSCSQTLNHNVMYWYQQKSSQAPKLLFHYYDKDFNNEADTPDNFQSRRPNTSFCFLDIRSPGLGDTAMYLCATSGDWAHSSYEQYFGPGTRLTVT.

This clonotype was detected many times. The J gene is TRBJ2-3, the V gene TRBV11-2; D is unclear. The CDR3 spans 15 residues. CDR1 and CDR2 from the germline V gene are SGHAT and FQNNGV. Trimming shortened V by 3 bases and J by 1 base, and 11 bases separated the two germline ends. CDR3 bases: TGTGCCAGCAGCTTGAGCGTTAGTCGCACAGATACGCAGTATTTT. It translates to CASSLSVSRTDTQYF.

This clonotype has a count of ten or more. This rearrangement joins TRBV5-1 to TRBJ2-2; D call uncertain. Germline loops: CDR1 SGHRS, CDR2 YFSETQ. Trimming removed 2 bases at V and 2 bases at J, with 7 bases between. CDR3 length: 14 residues. The chain's CDR3 is CASSLLVNTGELFF. The CDR3 DNA reads as TGCGCCAGCAGCTTATTGGTAAACACCGGGGAGCTGTTTTTT.

This clonotype has ten or more counts. The chain combines TRBV28 with TRBJ2-3, with 10 positions matching TRBD2. The junction had 2 bases not matched to a gene; V was cut back by 4 bases and J by 1 base. The germline V gene has CDR1 MDHEN and CDR2 SYDVKM. This CDR3 spans 15 amino acids. CDR3 in amino acids: CASSSGLAGTDTQYF. Written as DNA, the CDR3 is TGTGCCAGCAGTTCCGGACTAGCGGGCACAGATACGCAGTATTTT. The full variable domain, its missing parts supplied by reference TRBV28 and TRBJ2-3, is DVKVTQSSRYLVKRTGEKVFLECVQDMDHENMFWYRQDPGLGLRLIYFSYDVKMKEKGDIPEGYSVSREKKERFSLILESASTNQTSMYLCASSSGLAGTDTQYFGPGTRLTVL.

In its sample, this clonotype was seen many times. The chain couples TRBV14 to TRBJ2-1, with TRBD2 identical over 8 bases. Germline CDR1 and CDR2: SGHDN and FVKESK. The CDR3 loop spans 15 amino acids. J lost 6 bases, V lost 5 bases, and 9 bases had no gene match. In nucleotides, the CDR3 is TGTGCCAGCAGCTTGAAAGCGGGAGTGTTCAATGAGCAGTTCTTC. It encodes CASSLKAGVFNEQFF.

There are many counts of this clonotype. This chain uses TRBV27 with TRBJ2-7; TRBD1 agrees at 9 bases. Germline V gene sequence: CDR1 MNHEY, CDR2 SMNVEV (reference sequence). CDR3 size: 14 residues. The trim removed 9 bases at V and 5 bases at J, leaving 11 bases unmatched. The CDR3 is CASNPTGGWNEQYF. The DNA for the CDR3 is TGTGCCAGTAACCCTACAGGGGGCTGGAACGAGCAGTACTTC.

This clonotype was recorded at least ten times. The V and J genes are TRBV6-5 and TRBJ2-1; no reliable D call. Germline CDR1 reads MNHEY; CDR2 reads SVGAGI. This CDR3 contains 17 residues. Deletions cut 2 bases from V and 4 bases from J, with 18 bases between. CDR3 nucleotide sequence: TGTGCCAGCAGTTACGGGTTAAGGGCGGCTACATACAATGAGCAGTTCTTC. Its protein is CASSYGLRAATYNEQFF.

This clonotype was picked up many times. This chain uses TRBV20-1 with TRBJ1-2; the D is unclear. The CDR3 has 9 amino acids. Trimming took 5 bases from V and 9 from J, leaving 7 bases between them. Per the germline V gene, CDR1 is DFQATT and CDR2 is SNEGSKA (reference sequence). CDR3 region: CSARPSYTF. The CDR3 DNA sequence: TGCAGTGCTCGTCCGAGCTACACCTTC.

This clonotype was observed at least ten times. The chain has TRBV15 and TRBJ2-1, with TRBD1 as a possible D gene (6 bases). This CDR3 has 16 amino acids. Germline values: CDR1 LNHNV, CDR2 YYDKDF (reference sequence). Trimming left V 0 bases short and J 4 bases short, with 13 bases between. CDR3 sequence reads: CATSRDPGHTYNEQFF. The CDR3 DNA is TGTGCCACCAGCAGAGATCCGGGACATACATACAATGAGCAGTTCTTC. The full variable domain, rest sourced from reference TRBV15 and TRBJ2-1, is DAMVIQNPRYQVTQFGKPVTLSCSQTLNHNVMYWYQQKSSQAPKLLFHYYDKDFNNEADTPDNFQSRRPNTSFCFLDIRSPGLGDTAMYLCATSRDPGHTYNEQFFGPGTRLTVL.

This clonotype has at least ten counts. The rearrangement joins TRBV7-9 to TRBJ2-7; TRBD1 agrees at 8 bases. This CDR3 contains 14 residues. Per germline, CDR1 SEHNR and CDR2 FQNEAQ (reference sequence). J was trimmed by 3 bases and V by 1 base; bases with no gene match: 2. CDR3 in DNA: TGTGCCAGCAGCTTAGGGGGACAGGACTACGAGCAGTACTTC. Encoded protein: CASSLGGQDYEQYF.

This clonotype was counted many times. This chain links TRBV5-1 with TRBJ2-3, with 8 bases identical to TRBD2. The CDR3 has 17 amino acids. With 0 bases clipped from V and 2 bases from J, the junction kept 8 bases outside the gene matches. Germline loops: CDR1 SGHRS, CDR2 YFSETQ. The CDR3 DNA is TGCGCCAGCAGCTTGGGGCCCAGCGGGAGTGACACAGATACGCAGTATTTT. This sequence encodes CASSLGPSGSDTDTQYF.

This clonotype was seen a few times. The V and J genes are TRBV30 and TRBJ1-5; unclear D gene. The germline gives CDR1 GTSNPN, CDR2 SVGIG (reference sequence). This CDR3 contains 15 residues. Trimming took 2 bases from V and 0 from J, leaving 11 bases between them. CDR3 protein: CAWSFGPDSNQPQHF. CDR3 nucleotides: TGTGCCTGGAGTTTCGGGCCAGATAGCAATCAGCCCCAGCATTTT.

Regarding this clonotype: Being one base from a much bigger clone, this may be a read error. This chain joins TRBV12-3 or TRBV12-4 and TRBJ2-5, with D unclear. The CDR3 has 16 amino acids. The CDR3 sequence: CASSLADPRSQETKYF. The CDR3 DNA follows: TGTGCCAGCAGTTTAGCGGACCCCCGATCCCAAGAGACCAAGTACTTC.